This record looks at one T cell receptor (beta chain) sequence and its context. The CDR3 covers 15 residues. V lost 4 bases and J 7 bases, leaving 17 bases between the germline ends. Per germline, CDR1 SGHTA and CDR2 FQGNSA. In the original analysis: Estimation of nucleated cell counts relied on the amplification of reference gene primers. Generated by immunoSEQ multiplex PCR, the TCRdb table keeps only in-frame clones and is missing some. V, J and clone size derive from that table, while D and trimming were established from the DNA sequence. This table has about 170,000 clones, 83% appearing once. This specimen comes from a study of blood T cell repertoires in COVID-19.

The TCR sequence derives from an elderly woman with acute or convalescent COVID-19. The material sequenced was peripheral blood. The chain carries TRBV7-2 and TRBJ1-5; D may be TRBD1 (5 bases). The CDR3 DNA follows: TGTGCCAGCAGCTCACGTTTAGGGGCTGGCCAGCCCCAGCATTTT. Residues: CASSSRLGAGQPQHF.